These 4 T cell receptor beta chains were all obtained from the same sample, sequenced in a study of T cells in localized non-small cell lung cancer. Profiling relied on immunoSEQ multiplex PCR, and the TCRdb table lists in-frame clones only, not all of them. The sample shows about 30,000 clones, about 89% of them seen only once. The sample was peripheral blood, taken before any cancer treatment. These receptors originate from a female donor of 60 years or more with stage I lung adenocarcinoma.

CDR3 protein: CASRGGNRYEQYF. DNA for the CDR3: TGTGCCAGCCGTGGGGGAAATCGCTACGAGCAGTACTTC. The rearrangement uses TRBV6-6 and TRBJ2-7; D is perhaps TRBD1 or TRBD2 (5 bases each). V was cut by 8 bases and J by 3 bases, with 14 bases left in between. This CDR3 comprises 13 residues. From germline, CDR1 is MNHNY and CDR2 SVGAGI (reference sequence).

The rearrangement joins TRBV7-7 to TRBJ2-2, with 11 bases fitting TRBD2. With 5 bases clipped from V and 1 base from J, the junction kept 3 bases outside the gene matches. The CDR3 covers 16 residues. Germline CDR1 SSHAT, CDR2 FNYEAQ (reference sequence). CDR3 loop: CASSAGTSGNTGELFF. In DNA, the CDR3 is TGTGCCAGCAGCGCAGGGACTAGCGGGAACACCGGGGAGCTGTTTTTT.

Of note for this clone: A junction end diverges from the germline sequence, so it may reflect a read error. The same CDR3 is also encoded by other DNA sequences in this sample. This chain uses TRBV2 with TRBJ1-2, with 9 positions matching TRBD1. The CDR3 runs 16 residues. CDR1 and CDR2 (germline): SNHLY, FYNNEI. As DNA, the CDR3 is TGTGCAAGCACGGGTCCGGGACAGGGAGAATTCTATGGCTACACCTTC. Translation: CASTGPGQGEFYGYTF.

The V call is TRBV5-1, the J call TRBJ2-7; the D is unclear. The CDR3 is 12 amino acids. Germline values: CDR1 SGHRS, CDR2 YFSETQ. V lost 0 bases, J lost 6 bases, and 7 bases lay in between. The CDR3 nucleotides read TGCGCCAGCAGCTTGGTTGGTCGCGAGCAGTACTTC. It yields the protein CASSLVGREQYF.